This T cell receptor beta chain derives from a study of blood T cell repertoires in COVID-19. There are 13 residues in the CDR3. The ends lost 5 bases at V and 3 bases at J; junction bases unmatched: 3. The table came from immunoSEQ multiplex PCR; TCRdb's copy has only in-frame clones and leaves some out. The sample has some 150,000 clones, 65% to 90% seen once. This TCR was sampled from a woman aged 55 to 70 with COVID-19, enrolled during active disease. The chain employs TRBV12-3 or TRBV12-4 and TRBJ1-1, with 7 bases that match TRBD1. The sequencing input was peripheral blood. This CDR3 reads CASSPGQHTEAFF. The DNA of the CDR3 is TGTGCCAGCAGTCCGGGACAGCACACTGAAGCTTTCTTT.